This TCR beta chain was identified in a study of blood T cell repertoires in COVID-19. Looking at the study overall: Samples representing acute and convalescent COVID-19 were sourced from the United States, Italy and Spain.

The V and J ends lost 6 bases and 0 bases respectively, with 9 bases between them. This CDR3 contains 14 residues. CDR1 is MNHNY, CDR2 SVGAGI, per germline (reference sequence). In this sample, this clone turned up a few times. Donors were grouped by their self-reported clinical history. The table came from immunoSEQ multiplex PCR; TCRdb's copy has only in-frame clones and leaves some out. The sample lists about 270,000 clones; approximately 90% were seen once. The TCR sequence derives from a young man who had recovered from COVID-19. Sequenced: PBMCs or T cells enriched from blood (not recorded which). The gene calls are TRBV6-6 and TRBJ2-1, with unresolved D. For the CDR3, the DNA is TGTGCCAGCAGGGTGGGCCGCTCCTACAATGAGCAGTTCTTC. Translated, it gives CASRVGRSYNEQFF.